Below, 27 T cell receptor beta chains from the same sample are listed, as sequenced in a study of control samples from healthy donors and cancer patients. The data were produced by immunoSEQ multiplex PCR, yet TCRdb's version contains in-frame clones alone and is incomplete. This sample has some 100,000 clones, with roughly 91% found just once. The sequenced sample was blood. The receptors come from a woman between 45 and 60 years old in good health.

The genes are TRBV10-3 and TRBJ1-3, with 9 bases matching TRBD1. The V gene end was trimmed by 0 bases and the J gene end by 4 bases; junction bases not matched to a gene: 4. This CDR3 is built from 16 residues. Germline V gene data show CDR1 as ENHRY and CDR2 as SYGVKD. The CDR3 sequence is CAISESPGQGGNTIYF. CDR3 nucleotides: TGTGCCATCAGTGAGTCACCGGGACAGGGAGGAAACACCATATATTTT.

The CDR3 sequence: CAWDLNYEQYF. CDR3 in DNA: TGTGCCTGGGACTTGAACTACGAGCAGTACTTC. This rearrangement joins TRBV30 to TRBJ2-7; no firm D call. Germline lookup yields CDR1 GTSNPN and CDR2 SVGIG (reference sequence). V was trimmed by 5 bases and J by 3 bases, leaving 8 bases between them. There are 11 residues in the CDR3.

The V and J genes are TRBV11-2 and TRBJ1-2; D not certain. V lost 1 base and J 5 bases, leaving 11 bases between the germline ends. The CDR3 is made up of 14 amino acids. CDR1 and CDR2 (germline): SGHAT, FQNNGV. CDR3 DNA: TGTGCCAGCAGCTTAGTAGAAACCTCTTATGGCTACACCTTC. Its protein product is CASSLVETSYGYTF.

This clone has a single count. The chain has TRBV24-1 and TRBJ2-1; 7 bases are a match to TRBD2. Germline V CDR1 and CDR2: KGHDR, SFDVKD. The CDR3 extends over 12 amino acids. The junction had 4 bases not matched to a gene; V was cut back by 5 bases and J by 10 bases. The DNA of the CDR3 is TGTGCCACCAGTGGGACTAGTGGCGAGCAGTTCTTC. This gives the protein CATSGTSGEQFF.

The rearrangement joins TRBV19 to TRBJ2-5, with D perhaps given as TRBD1 or TRBD2 (5 bases each). CDR1 is LNHDA and CDR2 is SQIVND in the germline V gene (reference sequence). Trimming removed 5 bases at V and 4 bases at J, with 17 bases between. This CDR3 has 15 amino acids. The CDR3 DNA reads as TGTGCCAGTAGTTCCGGGACCGCCCAACCAGAGACCCAGTACTTC. This translates into CASSSGTAQPETQYF.

The chain carries TRBV6-4 and TRBJ2-7; TRBD1 aligns across 7 bases. Germline V gene data show CDR1 as MRHNA and CDR2 as SNTAGT. V gave up 3 bases and J gave up 2 bases; unmatched junction bases: 4. This CDR3 comprises 14 residues. The CDR3: CASSETGPTYEQYV. Here the CDR3 DNA reads TGTGCCAGCAGTGAGACAGGGCCTACCTACGAGCAGTACGTC.

CDR3 in amino acids: CASSERPGTANTEAFF. The CDR3 nucleotides are TGTGCCAGCAGTGAACGTCCCGGGACAGCGAACACTGAAGCTTTCTTT. V gene TRBV25-1 combines with J gene TRBJ1-1; 7 nucleotides match TRBD1. The CDR3 loop spans 16 amino acids. Trimming took 2 bases from V and 1 from J; bases not matched to a gene: 7. Germline values: CDR1 MGHDK, CDR2 SYGVNS.

CDR3 protein: CASSFYTSALCTGVSANYGYTF. In nucleotides, the CDR3 is TGTGCCAGCAGCTTCTACACCTCAGCGCTCTGTACAGGGGTCTCCGCTAACTATGGCTACACCTTC. The chain links TRBV7-7 to TRBJ1-2; 7 bases are shared with TRBD1. The CDR3 runs 22 residues. Per the germline V gene, CDR1 is SSHAT and CDR2 is FNYEAQ (reference sequence). V shed 3 bases, J shed 0 bases, and the junction held 25 bases outside the gene matches.

The chain has TRBV19 and TRBJ1-4; 8 bases match TRBD1. The CDR3 is 14 residues long. The junction had 7 bases not matched to a gene; V was cut back by 5 bases and J by 8 bases. The germline gives CDR1 LNHDA, CDR2 SQIVND (reference sequence). The CDR3 coding sequence is TGTGCCAGTAGTCCCCGGACAGGGCAAGAAAAACTGTTTTTT. Its protein product is CASSPRTGQEKLFF.

This clone was counted once. J is TRBJ2-1 and V is TRBV11-1, with 9 positions matching TRBD2. Germline trimming cut 1 base from V and 10 bases from J; bases unmatched to any gene: 8. Germline-derived CDR1 and CDR2 are SGHAT and FQDESV (reference sequence). The CDR3 is made up of 15 amino acids. In DNA form, the CDR3 reads TGTGCCAGCAGCTTAGGGGGGACTAGCAACCAGGAGCAGTTCTTC. Translation gives CASSLGGTSNQEQFF.

This clone was recorded only once. CDR3 sequence reads: CASSWPGQRNEQYF. The CDR3 coding sequence is TGTGCCAGCAGTTGGCCGGGACAGCGAAACGAGCAGTACTTC. The chain employs TRBV5-6 and TRBJ2-7; 7 nucleotides line up with TRBD1. Per the germline V gene, CDR1 is SGHDT and CDR2 is YYEEEE. The junction had 10 bases not matched to a gene; V was cut back by 5 bases and J by 5 bases. This CDR3 region has 14 residues.

The J gene is TRBJ2-5, the V gene TRBV7-2, with 12 positions matching TRBD2. The CDR3 loop spans 19 amino acids. CDR1 and CDR2 from the germline V gene are SGHTA and FQGNSA. V was pared by 2 bases and J by 2 bases, with 12 bases of the junction left unmatched. The CDR3 spells CASSLFLAGGPREQETQYF. Written as DNA, the CDR3 is TGTGCCAGCAGCTTATTTCTAGCGGGGGGGCCCAGGGAGCAAGAGACCCAGTACTTC.

The chain combines TRBV11-2 with TRBJ2-4; TRBD1 agrees at 8 bases. The CDR3 length is 13 residues. The V gene's germline CDR1 is SGHAT and CDR2 FQNNGV. The V and J ends lost 6 bases and 8 bases, in that order; junction bases with no gene match: 6. The CDR3 DNA sequence: TGTGCCAGCAGTAAAAGACAGGGGCACATTCAGTACTTC. It yields the protein CASSKRQGHIQYF.

The rearrangement links TRBV28 to TRBJ1-2; no clear D. The germline V gene has CDR1 MDHEN and CDR2 SYDVKM. V lost 7 bases to trimming and J lost 4 bases, with 19 bases between them. The CDR3 contains 15 residues. The CDR3 sequence: CASKELGNIIYGYTF. The CDR3 DNA reads as TGTGCCAGCAAGGAATTAGGCAACATCATCTATGGCTACACCTTC.

The chain links TRBV6-6 to TRBJ1-6; weak D call: TRBD1 (6 bases). V lost 7 bases, J lost 7 bases, and 17 bases lay in between. Germline loops: CDR1 MNHNY, CDR2 SVGAGI (reference sequence). The CDR3 is 15 residues long. The CDR3 protein is CASILQGRENSPLHF. The CDR3 DNA follows: TGTGCCAGCATCCTACAGGGAAGAGAGAATTCACCCCTCCACTTT.

The rearrangement joins TRBV3-1 (or the pseudogene TRBV3-2) to TRBJ1-4; 8 bases line up with TRBD1. Germline loops: CDR1 LGHDT, CDR2 YNNKEL (reference sequence). The CDR3 has 15 amino acids. V was clipped by 2 bases and J by 5 bases; unmatched bases: 4. CDR3 protein: CASSQWTGPNEKLFF. The CDR3 DNA reads as TGTGCCAGCAGCCAATGGACAGGGCCAAATGAAAAACTGTTTTTT.

The chain combines TRBV7-8 with TRBJ1-1, with TRBD1 matching 9 bases. The CDR3 consists of 13 residues. Germline V gives CDR1 SGHVS, CDR2 FQNEAQ. After removal of 5 bases from V and 3 bases from J, the junction contained 1 base not matched to a gene. CDR3: CASSRDRDTEAFF. The CDR3 DNA reads TGTGCCAGCAGCCGGGACAGGGACACTGAAGCTTTCTTT.

V and J are TRBV7-2 and TRBJ2-5; TRBD2 agrees at 10 bases. The germline CDR1 and CDR2 sequences are SGHTA and FQGNSA. The CDR3 is 18 amino acids. Trimming at V came to 1 base and at J to 5 bases, leaving 13 bases not matched to a gene. The CDR3 nucleotides are TGTGCCAGCAGCTTAGAGGGTCGGCTAGCGGGAGTGGGGGAGACCCAGTACTTC. It yields the protein CASSLEGRLAGVGETQYF.

The chain links TRBV19 to TRBJ1-5, with TRBD1 as a possible D gene (5 bases). The CDR3 consists of 13 residues. CDR1 is LNHDA, CDR2 SQIVND, per germline (reference sequence). V lost 9 bases to trimming and J lost 7 bases, with 16 bases between them. The CDR3 here is CASQRGIEQPQHF. CDR3 in DNA: TGTGCCAGCCAGCGGGGCATAGAACAGCCCCAGCATTTT.

The CDR3 is CASSQETLAGANTQYF. The DNA for the CDR3 is TGCGCCAGCAGCCAAGAAACACTAGCGGGAGCAAATACGCAGTATTTT. The rearrangement uses TRBV4-3 and TRBJ2-3, with 11 nucleotides matching TRBD2. Trimming cost V 0 bases and J 7 bases; bases outside gene matches: 6. The germline CDR1 and CDR2 sequences are LGHNA and YSLEER. The CDR3 contains 16 residues.

This chain joins TRBV11-2 and TRBJ1-3; D ambiguous. The germline CDR1 and CDR2 sequences are SGHAT and FQNNGV. V gave up 5 bases and J gave up 0 bases, with 11 bases separating them. The CDR3 runs to 15 residues. The CDR3 sequence: CASSPGLHSGNTIYF. The CDR3 coding sequence is TGTGCCAGCAGCCCCGGACTCCACTCTGGAAACACCATATATTTT.

The chain combines TRBV7-3 with TRBJ2-5, with D possibly being TRBD1 or TRBD2 (5 bases each). Germline values: CDR1 SGHTA, CDR2 FQGTGA. This CDR3 has 15 amino acids. The V end was cut by 3 bases, the J end by 1 base, with 12 bases between. The CDR3 nucleotides are TGTGCCAGCAGCTTGGTCCGGGGCCCCCAAGAGACCCAGTACTTC. Protein sequence: CASSLVRGPQETQYF.

The V gene is TRBV11-2, the J gene TRBJ1-5; D not certain. The germline gives CDR1 SGHAT, CDR2 FQNNGV. The V end lost 6 bases, the J end lost 6 bases, and 12 bases lay between the germline ends. This CDR3 region has 13 residues. The CDR3 sequence is CASSLSGGQPQHF. CDR3 in DNA: TGTGCCAGCAGTCTCTCCGGAGGTCAGCCCCAGCATTTT.

V gene TRBV3-1 (or the pseudogene TRBV3-2) combines with J gene TRBJ1-1; TRBD1 aligns across 8 bases. CDR1 LGHDT and CDR2 YNNKEL come from the germline V gene (reference sequence). V trimming: 3 bases; J trimming: 1 base; junction bases outside the gene matches: 4. There are 15 residues in the CDR3. DNA of the CDR3: TGTGCCAGCAGCCACAAGACAGGGGCGAACACTGAAGCTTTCTTT. Its protein is CASSHKTGANTEAFF.

This rearrangement joins TRBV11-1 to TRBJ2-1; 7 bases are a match to TRBD2. The CDR3 extends over 13 amino acids. The V gene end was trimmed by 2 bases and the J gene end by 9 bases; junction bases not matched to a gene: 4. Germline assignment: CDR1 SGHAT and CDR2 FQDESV (reference sequence). The CDR3 DNA reads TGTGCCAGCAGCTTAAGACTAGCTGTTGAGCAGTTCTTC. Translated: CASSLRLAVEQFF.

This chain connects TRBV7-3 to TRBJ2-1; 8 bases fit TRBD1. The trim removed 5 bases at V and 2 bases at J, leaving 8 bases unmatched. This CDR3 spans 16 amino acids. Germline values: CDR1 SGHTA, CDR2 FQGTGA. The CDR3 protein is CASSRMSGGPYNEQFF. The CDR3 DNA sequence: TGTGCCAGCAGCCGCATGTCAGGGGGCCCCTACAATGAGCAGTTCTTC.

The chain recombines TRBV30 with TRBJ2-4, with D tentatively TRBD1 (5 bases). Germline V CDR1 and CDR2: GTSNPN, SVGIG (reference sequence). Trimming pared 0 bases from V and 7 bases from J, leaving 10 bases between. The CDR3 totals 13 residues. CDR3 in DNA: TGTGCCTGGAGTGTGGCCCAGGGTAACATTCAGTACTTC. Its translation is CAWSVAQGNIQYF.